This TCR beta chain was sequenced in a study of T cells after yellow fever vaccination. TCRdb called the 5' RACE reads again in MiXCR, with one record for every CDR3 protein. The sample gives 500,000 to 550,000 distinct CDR3 sequences, 20% to 25% of which show up once; around 17% is in the top ten. V lost 5 bases and J 4 bases, leaving 12 bases between the germline ends. CDR3 length: 13 amino acids. Per the germline V gene, CDR1 is SGHAT and CDR2 is FQNNGV. This sample comprised PBMCs, obtained roughly 23 days after the first yellow fever vaccination. The receptor comes from a man younger than 35 who received the YFV17D yellow fever vaccine. This chain uses TRBV11-2 with TRBJ2-7; possibly TRBD1 for D (6 bases). The CDR3 here is CASSLGTNYEQYF. DNA for the CDR3: TGTGCCAGCAGCCTCGGGACAAATTACGAGCAGTACTTC.